Shown below are 11 T cell receptor beta chains from a single sample sequenced in a study of blood T cell repertoires in COVID-19. Method: immunoSEQ multiplex PCR; TCRdb's copy keeps in-frame clones and lacks some. The table records nearly 350,000 clones, more than 70% of them present only once. The sample consisted of peripheral blood. These receptors came from a woman in her seventies with COVID-19, enrolled during active disease.

This clone appeared once. The V gene is TRBV7-8, the J gene TRBJ1-5, with D maybe TRBD1 (5 bases). V was clipped by 2 bases and J by 4 bases, with 9 bases between them. The CDR3 is 14 residues long. Germline V gives CDR1 SGHVS, CDR2 FQNEAQ. CDR3 residues: CASSLSGNNQPQHF. CDR3 nucleotides: TGTGCCAGCAGCTTATCAGGGAATAATCAGCCCCAGCATTTT.

This chain uses TRBV9 with TRBJ2-2; the match to TRBD1 covers 8 bases. CDR1 is SGDLS, CDR2 YYNGEE, per germline. Trimming cost V 5 bases and J 7 bases; bases outside gene matches: 10. CDR3 size: 15 residues. Here the CDR3 DNA reads TGTGCCAGCAGTTCCTGGACAGGGTTCGGCGGGGAGCTGTTTTTT. It is translated as CASSSWTGFGGELFF. Combining the CDR3 with reference TRBV9 and TRBJ2-2 gives the whole variable domain DSGVTQTPKHLITATGQRVTLRCSPRSGDLSVYWYQQSLDQGLQFLIQYYNGEERAKGNILERFSAQQFPDLHSELNLSSLELGDSALYFCASSSWTGFGGELFFGEGSRLTVL.

The rearrangement joins TRBV11-2 to TRBJ2-3; 12 nucleotides line up with TRBD2. V shed 3 bases, J shed 1 base, and the junction held 5 bases outside the gene matches. The germline CDR1 and CDR2 sequences are SGHAT and FQNNGV. This CDR3 comprises 17 residues. In nucleotides, the CDR3 is TGTGCCAGCAGCTTTACTAGCGGGGGGCAAGGCACAGATACGCAGTATTTT. Translated, it gives CASSFTSGGQGTDTQYF.

This chain joins TRBV6-5 and TRBJ1-4; unclear D gene. The CDR3 extends over 15 amino acids. The ends were cut back, 0 bases at V and 8 bases at J, with 13 bases in the middle. CDR1 is MNHEY and CDR2 is SVGAGI in the germline V gene. The chain's CDR3 is CASSYSGSSAEKLFF. CDR3 nucleotides: TGTGCCAGCAGTTACTCTGGGAGTAGCGCCGAAAAACTGTTTTTT.

V is TRBV28 and J is TRBJ1-1; maybe TRBD1 (6 bases). The ends were cut back, 3 bases at V and 6 bases at J, with 14 bases in the middle. Germline V gene sequence: CDR1 MDHEN, CDR2 SYDVKM. The length of the CDR3 is 14 residues. This CDR3 reads CASSFQRGHAEAFF. DNA for the CDR3: TGTGCCAGCAGTTTCCAGCGGGGGCACGCTGAAGCTTTCTTT.

This chain connects TRBV5-6 to TRBJ1-2; D remains ambiguous. The CDR3 totals 12 residues. The ends were cut back, 0 bases at V and 8 bases at J, with 8 bases in the middle. Germline-derived CDR1 and CDR2 are SGHDT and YYEEEE. The CDR3 region has the DNA TGTGCCAGCAGCTTGGACTATTCCGGCTACACCTTC. Encoded protein: CASSLDYSGYTF.

The chain recombines TRBV28 with TRBJ2-1, with 7 bases lining up with TRBD2. Germline-derived CDR1 and CDR2 are MDHEN and SYDVKM. The CDR3 extends over 15 amino acids. V dropped 3 bases and J dropped 12; count of bases not matched to a gene: 14. CDR3 in amino acids: CASSLGGVNPQGQFF. In DNA form, the CDR3 reads TGTGCCAGCAGTTTGGGGGGGGTTAACCCCCAGGGGCAGTTCTTC.

The chain is built from TRBV4-3 and TRBJ1-4, with unresolved D. From germline, CDR1 is LGHNA and CDR2 YSLEER. V was pared by 0 bases and J by 6 bases, with 17 bases between. CDR3 size: 17 residues. CDR3 protein: CASSQDLLWRWDEKLFF. The CDR3 coding sequence is TGCGCCAGCAGCCAAGACTTGCTGTGGCGGTGGGATGAAAAACTGTTTTTT.

This clone occurred once. J is TRBJ1-2 and V is TRBV18; possibly TRBD1 for D (5 bases). In germline, CDR1 is KGHSH, CDR2 LQKENI. V lost 3 bases and J 3 bases, leaving 20 bases between the germline ends. The CDR3 extends over 17 amino acids. The CDR3 region has the DNA TGTGCCAGCTCACCCCTCCGACTAGGGGTATCGGACTATGGCTACACCTTC. Its protein product is CASSPLRLGVSDYGYTF.

The chain couples TRBV6-5 to TRBJ1-1; weak D call: TRBD1 (6 bases). This CDR3 contains 13 residues. The ends were cut back, 2 bases at V and 4 bases at J, with 8 bases in the middle. Germline-derived CDR1 and CDR2 are MNHEY and SVGAGI. In DNA, the CDR3 is TGTGCCAGCAGTTACCAGGGGCCCACTGAAGCTTTCTTT. This gives the protein CASSYQGPTEAFF.

This sequence joins TRBV4-3 and TRBJ1-6; D remains unclear. The CDR3 totals 15 residues. V lost 1 base, J lost 4 bases, and 8 bases lay in between. Germline V gene lookup returns CDR1 LGHNA and CDR2 YSLEER. The CDR3: CASSQAGEYNSPLHF. CDR3 in DNA: TGCGCCAGCAGCCAAGCCGGGGAGTATAATTCACCCCTCCACTTT.